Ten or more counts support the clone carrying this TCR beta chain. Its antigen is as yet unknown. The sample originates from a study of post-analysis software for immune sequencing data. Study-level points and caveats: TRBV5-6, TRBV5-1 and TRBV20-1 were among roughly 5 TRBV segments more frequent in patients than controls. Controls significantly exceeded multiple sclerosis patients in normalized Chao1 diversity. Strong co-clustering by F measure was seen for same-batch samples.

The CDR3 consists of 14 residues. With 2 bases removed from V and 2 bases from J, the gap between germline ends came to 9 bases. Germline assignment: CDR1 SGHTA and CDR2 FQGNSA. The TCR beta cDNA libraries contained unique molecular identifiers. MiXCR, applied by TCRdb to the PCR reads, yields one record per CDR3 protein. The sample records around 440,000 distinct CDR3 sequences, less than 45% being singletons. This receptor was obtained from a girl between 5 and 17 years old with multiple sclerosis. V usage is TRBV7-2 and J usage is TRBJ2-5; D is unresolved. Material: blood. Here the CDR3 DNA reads TGTGCCAGCAGCTTAAGCGTCGGGCAAGAGACCCAGTACTTC. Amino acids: CASSLSVGQETQYF. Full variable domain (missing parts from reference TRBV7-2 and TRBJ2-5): GAGVSQSPSNKVTEKGKDVELRCDPISGHTALYWYRQSLGQGLEFLIYFQGNSAPDKSGLPSDRFSAERTGGSVSTLTIQRTQQEDSAVYLCASSLSVGQETQYFGPGTRLLVL.